This passage covers 21 T cell receptor beta chains from one sample sequenced in a study of blood T cell repertoires in COVID-19 (dated by TCRdb to the early 2020s). Libraries were prepared through the immunoSEQ multiplex PCR assay. What TCRdb holds here is the immuneACCESS table cut down to in-frame rearrangements. Part of the clones is not present; checked against another copy, under half of the missing clones reflect an unresolved V gene, and the others are unexplained. The sample table records about 100,000 clones; roughly 84% of these occur just once. 6.5% to 8% of the sample is taken by the ten largest. The sample comprised peripheral blood. The receptors were sampled from a man younger than 45 in a cohort sampled during active COVID-19.

This clone was counted a single time. V and J are TRBV7-2 and TRBJ2-5; no clear D. The V and J ends lost 1 base and 5 bases respectively, with 11 bases between them. Germline V lookup: CDR1 SGHTA, CDR2 FQGNSA. The CDR3 consists of 14 residues. The CDR3 nucleotides read TGTGCCAGCAGCTTAGGATCCCCCGGGGAGACCCAGTACTTC. Translating gives CASSLGSPGETQYF.

The genes are TRBV6-2 or TRBV6-3 and TRBJ1-1; 7 bases align to TRBD1. Per germline, CDR1 MNHEY and CDR2 SVGEGT. Trimming took 2 bases from V and 9 from J; bases not matched to a gene: 3. The CDR3 has 12 amino acids. The DNA of the CDR3 is TGTGCCAGCAGTTACGCAAGGGGGCAAGCTTTCTTT. This sequence encodes CASSYARGQAFF.

This chain links TRBV7-9 with TRBJ1-6, with TRBD1 matching over 7 bases. There are 16 residues in the CDR3. Germline CDR1 reads SEHNR; CDR2 reads FQNEAQ (reference sequence). J was trimmed by 0 bases and V by 5 bases; bases with no gene match: 4. The CDR3 nucleotides are TGTGCCAGCAGCCTGACAGGGAGCTCCTATAATTCACCCCTCCACTTT. Translated, it gives CASSLTGSSYNSPLHF.

The rearrangement joins TRBV6-1 to TRBJ2-1; 8 bases are shared with TRBD1. J gave up 12 bases and V 1 base, and 2 bases lay outside the gene matches. CDR1 is MNHNS and CDR2 is SASEGT in the germline V gene. The CDR3 totals 12 residues. The CDR3 loop is CASSEGGQAQFF. CDR3 in DNA: TGTGCCAGCAGTGAAGGGGGACAGGCGCAGTTCTTC.

The J gene is TRBJ2-5, the V gene TRBV29-1; the D gene is possibly TRBD2 (5 bases). V was pared by 3 bases and J by 5 bases, with 13 bases between. The germline V gene has CDR1 SQVTM and CDR2 ANQGSEA. The CDR3 has 13 amino acids. This chain's CDR3 is CSVDGTRWETQYF. CDR3 nucleotides: TGCAGCGTTGACGGTACTAGGTGGGAGACCCAGTACTTC.

The rearrangement joins TRBV19 to TRBJ2-1, with 7 bases fitting TRBD1. V lost 3 bases to trimming and J lost 6 bases; unmatched junction nucleotides: 5. CDR3 length: 14 amino acids. Germline assignment: CDR1 LNHDA and CDR2 SQIVND (reference sequence). The CDR3 sequence is CASSIGTAGNEQFF. The DNA of the CDR3 is TGTGCCAGTAGTATTGGGACAGCCGGCAATGAGCAGTTCTTC.

This chain links TRBV7-2 with TRBJ1-4, with 8 bases aligning to TRBD1. Per germline, CDR1 SGHTA and CDR2 FQGNSA. The trim removed 3 bases at V and 7 bases at J, leaving 4 bases unmatched. This CDR3 is 14 amino acids long. The CDR3 here is CASSLDRAGEKLFF. The DNA for the CDR3 is TGTGCCAGCAGCTTGGACAGGGCTGGTGAAAAACTGTTTTTT.

The rearrangement links TRBV9 to TRBJ2-1, with 8 bases identical to TRBD2. The germline CDR1 and CDR2 sequences are SGDLS and YYNGEE. Trimming cost V 2 bases and J 5 bases; bases outside gene matches: 3. This CDR3 comprises 14 residues. In DNA, the CDR3 is TGTGCCAGCAGCGTCGGGGGGGATGACAATGAGCAGTTCTTC. Protein sequence: CASSVGGDDNEQFF.

The gene calls are TRBV12-5 and TRBJ2-3, with D maybe TRBD2 (7 bases). This CDR3 has 16 residues. Germline V gene lookup returns CDR1 LGHNT and CDR2 FRNRAP. V shed 1 base and J shed 4 bases, with 15 bases lying between them. Here the CDR3 reads CASGLGLGGPADTQYF. For the CDR3, the DNA is TGTGCTAGTGGTTTGGGACTGGGGGGGCCCGCAGATACGCAGTATTTT.

This clone was recorded once. The rearrangement joins TRBV5-4 to TRBJ1-4; unclear D gene. The V gene lost 4 bases and the J gene lost 6 bases, with 10 bases spanning the gap. Germline lookup yields CDR1 SGHNT and CDR2 YYREEE (reference sequence). The CDR3 is 13 amino acids. CDR3 protein: CASSTDYDEKLFF. CDR3 nucleotide sequence: TGTGCCAGCAGCACGGACTACGATGAAAAACTGTTTTTT. Supplemented by reference TRBV5-4 and TRBJ1-4, the full variable domain reads ETGVTQSPTHLIKTRGQQVTLRCSSQSGHNTVSWYQQALGQGPQFIFQYYREEENGRGNFPPRFSGLQFPNYSSELNVNALELDDSALYLCASSTDYDEKLFFGSGTQLSVL.

As regards this clone: The identical CDR3 is also encoded by other nucleotide sequences in the sample. The genes are TRBV12-3 or TRBV12-4 and TRBJ2-5; D call uncertain. The CDR3 has 11 residues. Trimming took off 5 bases at V and 5 bases at J, with 6 bases between the two ends. CDR3 coding DNA: TGTGCCAGCAGTCCGAGGGAGACCCAGTACTTC. Amino acid sequence: CASSPRETQYF.

The rearrangement uses TRBV20-1 and TRBJ1-2; no reliable D call. V was clipped by 3 bases and J by 8 bases, with 13 bases between them. The germline gives CDR1 DFQATT, CDR2 SNEGSKA (reference sequence). CDR3 length: 12 amino acids. The CDR3 DNA sequence: TGCAGTGCTAGTCCCAGGTCAAGGGGCTACACCTTC. Protein sequence: CSASPRSRGYTF.

There are a few counts of this clone. The chain links TRBV5-1 to TRBJ2-5; 7 bases agree with TRBD1. Germline V lookup: CDR1 SGHRS, CDR2 YFSETQ. The V gene end was trimmed by 0 bases and the J gene end by 2 bases; junction bases not matched to a gene: 1. This CDR3 region has 14 residues. CDR3 sequence reads: CASSLGGQQETQYF. The CDR3 region has the DNA TGCGCCAGCAGCTTGGGGGGACAGCAAGAGACCCAGTACTTC.

The chain carries TRBV5-1 and TRBJ2-5; a possible D gene is TRBD1 (8 bases). Germline V gene lookup returns CDR1 SGHRS and CDR2 YFSETQ. This CDR3 has 14 amino acids. V was cut by 4 bases and J by 5 bases, with 15 bases left in between. The CDR3 coding sequence is TGCGCCAGCAGCGTTGGGGGGGACAGGGAGACCCAGTACTTC. Protein product: CASSVGGDRETQYF.

The V gene is TRBV7-9, the J gene TRBJ2-7; D may be TRBD1 (5 bases). This CDR3 is 15 amino acids long. V was trimmed by 0 bases and J by 3 bases, leaving 12 bases between them. Germline V gives CDR1 SEHNR, CDR2 FQNEAQ (reference sequence). In nucleotides, the CDR3 is TGTGCCAGCAGCTTAGCTCGGGCAGGGTTCTACGAGCAGTACTTC. It encodes CASSLARAGFYEQYF.

As DNA, the CDR3 is TGTGCCAGCAGCAACCGACAACCTAGCACAGATACGCAGTATTTT. This sequence encodes CASSNRQPSTDTQYF. This chain connects TRBV7-2 to TRBJ2-3; D gene unclear. The germline V gene encodes CDR1 SGHTA and CDR2 FQGNSA. This CDR3 comprises 15 residues. Between the trimmed V and J ends, which lost 5 bases and 0 bases, there was a span of 12 bases.

The chain carries TRBV11-2 and TRBJ2-5; 7 bases are shared with TRBD2. The CDR3 runs 13 residues. Germline CDR1 reads SGHAT; CDR2 reads FQNNGV. Trimming at V came to 3 bases and at J to 7 bases, leaving 5 bases not matched to a gene. The DNA for the CDR3 is TGTGCCAGCAGCTTTAGCGGGTCGGTGACCCAGTACTTC. Translated: CASSFSGSVTQYF.

The chain couples TRBV7-9 to TRBJ2-7; TRBD2 agrees at 11 bases. CDR1 and CDR2 from the germline V gene are SEHNR and FQNEAQ (reference sequence). This CDR3 contains 13 residues. The V and J ends lost 5 bases and 10 bases, in that order; junction bases with no gene match: 7. DNA of the CDR3: TGTGCCAGCAGCCAGACTAGCGGGGAAATTCAGTACTTC. Translating gives CASSQTSGEIQYF. The full variable domain, its missing parts supplied by reference TRBV7-9 and TRBJ2-7, is DTGVSQNPRHKITKRGQNVTFRCDPISEHNRLYWYRQTLGQGPEFLTYFQNEAQLEKSRLLSDRFSAERPKGSFSTLEIQRTEQGDSAMYLCASSQTSGEIQYFGPGTRLTVT.

The chain links TRBV2 to TRBJ1-6; D might be TRBD1 (5 bases). CDR3 length equals 15 residues. V was trimmed by 0 bases and J by 7 bases, leaving 10 bases between them. Germline CDR1 and CDR2: SNHLY and FYNNEI. CDR3 bases: TGTGCCAGCAGTGAAGCGCTCAGGGTGAATTCACCCCTCCACTTT. Amino acid sequence: CASSEALRVNSPLHF.

This clone was seen only once. CDR3 region: CASSGTGLNTEAFF. CDR3 in DNA: TGTGCCAGCAGCGGGACAGGCCTGAACACTGAAGCTTTCTTT. The rearrangement links TRBV6-5 to TRBJ1-1, with 8 bases that match TRBD1. Germline CDR1 reads MNHEY; CDR2 reads SVGAGI. This CDR3 region has 14 residues. V shed 6 bases, J shed 0 bases, and the junction held 3 bases outside the gene matches.

The chain uses TRBV7-2 and TRBJ2-7, with TRBD1 matching 9 bases. V shed 5 bases, J shed 3 bases, and the junction held 8 bases outside the gene matches. The length of the CDR3 is 15 residues. In germline, CDR1 is SGHTA, CDR2 FQGNSA. The CDR3 loop is CASSVMGDRDYEQYF. As DNA, the CDR3 is TGTGCCAGCAGCGTAATGGGGGACAGGGACTACGAGCAGTACTTC.